This T cell receptor beta chain was recovered during a study of T cells in Graves' hyperthyroidism and ophthalmopathy. Germline values: CDR1 SQVTM, CDR2 ANQGSEA. This CDR3 has 11 residues. After removal of 7 bases from V and 4 bases from J, the junction contained 3 bases not matched to a gene. Disease duration under 2 months; hyperthyroidism patients were aged 18 to 65. RNA transcripts provided the source from which TCR beta CDR3 regions were amplified. Primed by the HTBI set, a first-round RT-PCR was run on the TCR CDR3. TCRdb fed the multiplex PCR reads into MiXCR, producing one record per CDR3 protein. The repertoire has approximately 590,000 distinct CDR3 sequences, under 60% of them found once; the top ten carry just over 8%.

Specimen: peripheral blood or thyroid tissue (not recorded which). The sequence was obtained from a woman aged 18-29 years with Graves' hyperthyroidism. The chain recombines TRBV29-1 with TRBJ1-2; 7 bases agree with TRBD1. CDR3 nucleotide sequence: TGCAGCGGACAGGGAGGCTATGGCTACACCTTC. Its translation is CSGQGGYGYTF.